One sample yielded the 23 T cell receptor beta chains listed below, sequenced in a study of T cells in Graves' hyperthyroidism and ophthalmopathy. Template material for amplifying TCR beta CDR3 regions consisted of RNA transcripts. First-round RT-PCR targeting the TCR CDR3 was performed with the HTBI primer set. One entry per CDR3 protein results from TCRdb running MiXCR on the multiplex PCR reads. The sample records hundreds of thousands of distinct CDR3 sequences, about 18% being singletons. Material for sequencing was blood. The origin of the receptors is a woman aged 55 to 70 with Graves' ophthalmopathy.

This clonotype was picked up many times. This chain connects TRBV6-1 to TRBJ1-2; D is unresolved. The CDR3 covers 13 residues. V was trimmed by 3 bases and J by 4 bases, leaving 9 bases between them. In germline, CDR1 is MNHNS, CDR2 SASEGT. The CDR3 region has the DNA TGTGCCAGCAGTGAGGAGATCTTCTATGGCTACACCTTC. Translating gives CASSEEIFYGYTF.

The chain links TRBV27 to TRBJ1-2; 9 bases fit TRBD1. Germline values: CDR1 MNHEY, CDR2 SMNVEV (reference sequence). The CDR3 consists of 14 residues. V was clipped by 6 bases and J by 3 bases; unmatched bases: 5. The DNA of the CDR3 is TGTGCCAGCAGACGGGACAGGGTACACTATGGCTACACCTTC. It specifies CASRRDRVHYGYTF.

This clonotype was found many times. The chain joins TRBV5-6 to TRBJ2-4, with D perhaps TRBD1 (7 bases). The germline V and J ends were trimmed by 4 bases and 9 bases, with 17 bases remaining between them. Per the germline V gene, CDR1 is SGHDT and CDR2 is YYEEEE. The CDR3 is 14 residues long. CDR3 nucleotide sequence: TGTGCCAGCAGCCCAACTGCGGGACAGACCATTCAGTACTTC. Its protein is CASSPTAGQTIQYF.

J is TRBJ1-5 and V is TRBV4-2; 7 nucleotides match TRBD1. The length of the CDR3 is 16 residues. From germline, CDR1 is LGHNA and CDR2 YNFKEQ. Germline trimming cut 0 bases from V and 3 bases from J; bases unmatched to any gene: 5. The CDR3 coding sequence is TGTGCCAGCAGCCAAGAGATGGGACAGACCAATCAGCCCCAGCATTTT. This translates into CASSQEMGQTNQPQHF.

A few counts support this clonotype. V and J are TRBV7-9 and TRBJ2-2; 12 bases are a match to TRBD2. Germline V gives CDR1 SEHNR, CDR2 FQNEAQ (reference sequence). V was clipped by 4 bases and J by 9 bases; unmatched bases: 9. The CDR3 covers 16 residues. CDR3 amino acids: CASSSGLAGRHRELFF. Here the CDR3 DNA reads TGTGCCAGCAGCTCCGGACTAGCGGGACGCCACCGGGAGCTGTTTTTT.

This clonotype was seen many times. V gene TRBV5-1 combines with J gene TRBJ2-7, with 9 nucleotides matching TRBD2. CDR1 and CDR2 from the germline V gene are SGHRS and YFSETQ. The ends lost 0 bases at V and 2 bases at J; junction bases unmatched: 6. The CDR3 consists of 16 residues. In DNA, the CDR3 is TGCGCCAGCAGCTTGGTGACTGGCGGGGGGGCCTACGAGCAGTACTTC. It is translated as CASSLVTGGGAYEQYF.

The J gene is TRBJ2-2, the V gene TRBV20-1; TRBD1 matches 7 bases. V lost 3 bases and J lost 4; bases outside the gene matches: 2. This CDR3 contains 13 residues. Germline assignment: CDR1 DFQATT and CDR2 SNEGSKA (reference sequence). This CDR3 reads CSARTGTTGELFF. The CDR3 DNA reads as TGCAGTGCTAGGACAGGGACCACCGGGGAGCTGTTTTTT.

This clonotype was counted ten times or more. The V and J genes are TRBV28 and TRBJ1-2; no definite D call. This CDR3 region has 12 residues. Trimming took 6 bases from V and 8 from J, leaving 13 bases between them. The germline V gene encodes CDR1 MDHEN and CDR2 SYDVKM. The CDR3: CASRREARGYTF. CDR3 in DNA: TGTGCCAGCAGGCGGGAGGCCCGAGGCTACACCTTC.

The chain combines TRBV28 with TRBJ2-1, with 8 bases fitting TRBD2. Germline CDR1 MDHEN, CDR2 SYDVKM. The CDR3 runs to 16 residues. V trimming: 3 bases; J trimming: 8 bases; junction bases outside the gene matches: 12. In nucleotides, the CDR3 is TGTGCCAGCAGTTTGGCGGGAGGCTTCGTGATGGATGAGCAGTTCTTC. Encoded protein: CASSLAGGFVMDEQFF.

The chain has TRBV20-1 and TRBJ1-4; 7 bases line up with TRBD1. Per germline, CDR1 DFQATT and CDR2 SNEGSKA (reference sequence). The CDR3 spans 14 residues. V lost 0 bases to trimming and J lost 8 bases; unmatched junction nucleotides: 6. DNA for the CDR3: TGCAGTGCTAGAGATCGCCAGGGGGACGAAAAACTGTTTTTT. As protein: CSARDRQGDEKLFF.

This clonotype showed up many times. The J gene is TRBJ1-1, the V gene TRBV11-2; D uncertain. With 6 bases removed from V and 1 base from J, the gap between germline ends came to 12 bases. The CDR3 is made up of 14 amino acids. The germline CDR1 and CDR2 sequences are SGHAT and FQNNGV. The CDR3 region has the DNA TGTGCCAGCAGTAGGGCAGTAACGAACACTGAAGCTTTCTTT. Protein product: CASSRAVTNTEAFF.

As concerns this clonotype: Given a much more abundant clone one base away, this may be a read error. V usage is TRBV6-2 or TRBV6-3 and J usage is TRBJ2-5, with a weak D call TRBD1 (6 bases). In germline, CDR1 is MNHEY, CDR2 SVGEGT. The CDR3 loop spans 13 amino acids. The CDR3 sequence is CAGSYARGETQYF. DNA of the CDR3: TGTGCCGGCAGTTACGCCAGGGGAGAGACCCAGTACTTC.

The chain combines TRBV2 with TRBJ2-7; TRBD1 matches 10 bases. The CDR3 is made up of 15 amino acids. V gave up 6 bases and J gave up 0 bases; unmatched junction bases: 5. CDR1 is SNHLY and CDR2 is FYNNEI in the germline V gene. This CDR3 is CASRLGQGTSYEQYF. The DNA for the CDR3 is TGTGCCAGCAGGCTGGGACAGGGGACCTCCTACGAGCAGTACTTC.

This clonotype was seen ten or more times. The chain has TRBV19 and TRBJ1-5; TRBD1 is a possible D gene (5 bases). Germline V gene sequence: CDR1 LNHDA, CDR2 SQIVND (reference sequence). V lost 6 bases to trimming and J lost 7 bases, with 13 bases between them. The CDR3 covers 13 residues. This chain's CDR3 is CASRGPNGQPQHF. For the CDR3, the DNA is TGTGCCAGTAGGGGGCCAAATGGGCAGCCCCAGCATTTT.

Regarding this clonotype: A read error is possible here, since a much larger clone lies one base away. V is TRBV7-2 and J is TRBJ2-1; D unresolved. Deletions cut 0 bases from V and 1 base from J, with 1 base between. There are 13 residues in the CDR3. The germline V gene encodes CDR1 SGHTA and CDR2 FQGNSA. CDR3: CASSLASYNEQFF. CDR3 nucleotides: TGTGCCAGCAGCTTAGCGTCCTACAATGAGCAGTTCTTC.

This clonotype was seen at least ten times. The chain is built from TRBV9 and TRBJ2-3; possible D gene TRBD2, 6 bases. This CDR3 contains 14 residues. The germline V and J ends were trimmed by 7 bases and 0 bases, with 12 bases remaining between them. Germline V gene data show CDR1 as SGDLS and CDR2 as YYNGEE. CDR3 DNA: TGTGCCAGCTCGGCGGGATCTAGCACAGATACGCAGTATTTT. Translated: CASSAGSSTDTQYF.

Note on this clonotype: A much larger clone differs from this one at a single base, so this may be a read error. The gene calls are TRBV6-1 and TRBJ1-1; D is perhaps TRBD1 (6 bases). This CDR3 comprises 16 residues. V gave up 8 bases and J gave up 4 bases, with 23 bases separating them. CDR1 is MNHNS and CDR2 is SASEGT in the germline V gene. The CDR3 DNA is TGTGCCAGCGGAACGGAGGGTCAGGGGCAAATCACTGAAGCTTTCTTT. As protein: CASGTEGQGQITEAFF.

This clonotype appeared many times. The genes are TRBV10-3 and TRBJ1-1; D unresolved. V was pared by 6 bases and J by 6 bases, with 8 bases between. Germline-derived CDR1 and CDR2 are ENHRY and SYGVKD. The CDR3 is 11 amino acids. The CDR3 sequence is CAIRDLAEAFF. The CDR3 DNA follows: TGTGCCATCAGGGACTTGGCTGAAGCTTTCTTT.

Concerning this clonotype: Possible read error: a much larger clone is one base away. The chain employs TRBV20-1 and TRBJ2-7; tentatively, D is TRBD2 (5 bases). Trimming took 6 bases from V and 3 from J, leaving 27 bases between them. Germline lookup yields CDR1 DFQATT and CDR2 SNEGSKA (reference sequence). This CDR3 has 17 amino acids. CDR3 DNA sequence: TGCAGTGCAATGCACCCCGCTAGCCTCCGGGGTCGCTACGAGCAGTACTTC. Translating it yields CSAMHPASLRGRYEQYF.

This rearrangement joins TRBV29-1 to TRBJ1-5; possible D gene TRBD1, 5 bases. The germline CDR1 and CDR2 sequences are SQVTM and ANQGSEA. The CDR3 consists of 19 residues. V lost 7 bases to trimming and J lost 2 bases, with 30 bases between them. In nucleotides, the CDR3 is TGCAGCGCGGGGGGTCGGGCCACGCATTCGATTGGTGGCAATCAGCCCCAGCATTTT. It encodes CSAGGRATHSIGGNQPQHF.

In its sample, this clonotype was seen many times. V and J are TRBV7-2 and TRBJ2-3; D call uncertain. CDR3 length equals 12 residues. Germline V gene data show CDR1 as SGHTA and CDR2 as FQGNSA. V lost 6 bases, J lost 2 bases, and 6 bases lay in between. The CDR3 here is CASSWATDTQYF. The DNA of the CDR3 is TGTGCCAGCAGTTGGGCCACAGATACGCAGTATTTT.

In this sample, this clonotype turned up many times. The chain employs TRBV12-3 or TRBV12-4 and TRBJ1-2; possible D gene TRBD1, 6 bases. The V end was cut by 4 bases, the J end by 4 bases, with 10 bases between. This CDR3 is built from 13 residues. In DNA, the CDR3 is TGTGCCAGCAGTTGGGGACAACGCTATGGCTACACCTTC. Its translation is CASSWGQRYGYTF.

The chain is built from TRBV2 and TRBJ1-2; no reliable D call. Germline V gene sequence: CDR1 SNHLY, CDR2 FYNNEI. This CDR3 has 11 amino acids. V shed 7 bases and J shed 8 bases, with 11 bases lying between them. CDR3 region: CASKDEGGYTF. For the CDR3, the DNA is TGTGCCAGCAAGGACGAAGGGGGCTACACCTTC.